Each of the 32 T cell receptor beta chains below was sequenced from the same sample in a study of T cell changes during pregnancy in multiple sclerosis. Method: immunoSEQ multiplex PCR; TCRdb's copy keeps in-frame clones and lacks some. The sample consists of tens of thousands of clones, 90% to 95% of them appearing once. Sequencing used peripheral blood, obtained in the third trimester of pregnancy. Every receptor here comes from a female donor in good health, enrolled as a control in a pregnancy study.

The CDR3 DNA reads TGTGCCAGCAGTTTCCGGACAGGGAACTTCCCCTACGAGCAGTACTTC. Amino acid sequence: CASSFRTGNFPYEQYF. The rearrangement uses TRBV27 and TRBJ2-7, with TRBD1 identical over 8 bases. V gave up 3 bases and J gave up 2 bases; unmatched junction bases: 9. CDR1 and CDR2 (germline): MNHEY, SMNVEV (reference sequence). The CDR3 is 16 residues long.

The J gene is TRBJ1-4, the V gene TRBV2, with 7 nucleotides matching TRBD1. CDR1 and CDR2 from the germline V gene are SNHLY and FYNNEI. CDR3 size: 16 residues. Trimming cost V 3 bases and J 0 bases; bases outside gene matches: 4. In nucleotides, the CDR3 is TGTGCCAGCAGTGACCGGGACAGCCCAACTAATGAAAAACTGTTTTTT. It translates to CASSDRDSPTNEKLFF. The variable domain in full, completed from reference TRBV2 and TRBJ1-4, reads EPEVTQTPSHQVTQMGQEVILRCVPISNHLYFYWYRQILGQKVEFLVSFYNNEISEKSEIFDDQFSVERPDGSNFTLKIRSTKLEDSAMYFCASSDRDSPTNEKLFFGSGTQLSVL.

The genes are TRBV13 and TRBJ1-2, with 9 bases identical to TRBD1. Germline assignment: CDR1 PRHDT and CDR2 FYEKMQ (reference sequence). This CDR3 has 16 amino acids. V shed 5 bases and J 6 bases; nucleotides not matched to a gene: 13. The DNA for the CDR3 is TGTGCCAGCAGCCAGAGGACAGGGGTGAATCCAGATGGCTACACCTTC. Protein product: CASSQRTGVNPDGYTF.

V and J are TRBV19 and TRBJ1-1; D may be TRBD1 (5 bases). V lost 6 bases and J lost 10, with 15 bases in between. In germline, CDR1 is LNHDA, CDR2 SQIVND (reference sequence). The CDR3 loop spans 12 amino acids. CDR3: CASRNEQGRAFF. Written as DNA, the CDR3 is TGTGCCAGTAGGAACGAGCAGGGCAGAGCTTTCTTT.

The gene calls are TRBV7-9 and TRBJ2-5, with D perhaps TRBD1 (6 bases). V lost 5 bases and J lost 2, with 12 bases in between. The CDR3 has 14 amino acids. Germline loops: CDR1 SEHNR, CDR2 FQNEAQ (reference sequence). In nucleotides, the CDR3 is TGTGCCAGCAGCCTCCAGGGGAGTCAAGAGACCCAGTACTTC. Its protein product is CASSLQGSQETQYF.

The rearrangement joins TRBV6-5 to TRBJ1-1; a weak D match, TRBD1 (5 bases). The V and J ends lost 7 bases and 3 bases respectively, with 15 bases between them. This CDR3 is 14 amino acids long. Germline lookup yields CDR1 MNHEY and CDR2 SVGAGI. CDR3 sequence reads: CASTSGGGYTEAFF. The CDR3 nucleotides are TGTGCCAGCACATCGGGGGGAGGGTACACTGAAGCTTTCTTT.

This chain's CDR3 is CASSESWGLYGYTF. CDR3 coding DNA: TGTGCCAGCAGTGAATCTTGGGGGCTCTATGGCTACACCTTC. The chain couples TRBV25-1 to TRBJ1-2; maybe TRBD1 (6 bases). Germline V CDR1 and CDR2: MGHDK, SYGVNS. The CDR3 contains 14 residues. V was clipped by 1 base and J by 4 bases, with 10 bases between them.

The J gene is TRBJ2-7, the V gene TRBV2; TRBD2 is a possible D gene (5 bases). The germline gives CDR1 SNHLY, CDR2 FYNNEI. This CDR3 contains 15 residues. V was pared by 8 bases and J by 0 bases, with 17 bases between. The CDR3: CASWFYGESSYEQYF. For the CDR3, the DNA is TGTGCCAGCTGGTTTTATGGGGAGAGCTCCTACGAGCAGTACTTC.

V usage is TRBV2 and J usage is TRBJ2-2, with TRBD1 identical over 10 bases. Losses at the gene ends were 5 bases for V and 4 bases for J; bases not matched to a gene: 7. Germline V CDR1 and CDR2: SNHLY, FYNNEI. CDR3 length: 16 amino acids. As DNA, the CDR3 is TGTGCCAGCAGTCCCGGGACAGGGGATGGCACCGGGGAGCTGTTTTTT. As protein: CASSPGTGDGTGELFF.

The V and J genes are TRBV6-5 and TRBJ2-3; D might be TRBD1 (7 bases). V lost 7 bases and J lost 1, with 15 bases in between. Germline V gene data show CDR1 as MNHEY and CDR2 as SVGAGI. This CDR3 is 15 amino acids long. The CDR3 DNA sequence: TGTGCCAGCAAGGAGGGGGCACTTCGCACAGATACGCAGTATTTT. Protein sequence: CASKEGALRTDTQYF.

The chain carries TRBV7-9 and TRBJ1-1, with TRBD1 as a possible D gene (5 bases). Looked up from germline, CDR1 is SEHNR and CDR2 is FQNEAQ (reference sequence). V was trimmed by 1 base and J by 4 bases, leaving 10 bases between them. This CDR3 contains 14 residues. The chain's CDR3 is CASSLDGGGTEAFF. The CDR3 coding sequence is TGTGCCAGCAGCTTAGATGGCGGGGGCACTGAAGCTTTCTTT.

The chain uses TRBV6-5 and TRBJ1-1, with D possibly being TRBD1 (5 bases). The CDR3 consists of 14 residues. CDR1 is MNHEY and CDR2 is SVGAGI in the germline V gene. With 8 bases removed from V and 0 bases from J, the gap between germline ends came to 13 bases. CDR3 nucleotide sequence: TGTGCCAGCGGGAGCGGGGGACTGAACACTGAAGCTTTCTTT. As protein: CASGSGGLNTEAFF.

V gene TRBV7-6 combines with J gene TRBJ2-6; 8 nucleotides agree with TRBD1. Germline CDR1 is SGHVS and CDR2 is FNYEAQ. The CDR3 extends over 17 amino acids. V shed 4 bases, J shed 2 bases, and the junction held 7 bases outside the gene matches. CDR3 region: CASSSGTGHAGANVLTF. DNA of the CDR3: TGTGCCAGCAGCTCGGGGACAGGACACGCTGGGGCCAACGTCCTGACTTTC.

This clone was counted a single time. The chain has TRBV7-6 and TRBJ2-4, with 7 bases identical to TRBD1. The CDR3 runs 12 residues. CDR1 is SGHVS, CDR2 FNYEAQ, per germline. V shed 1 base and J 9 bases; nucleotides not matched to a gene: 0. The CDR3 region is CASSLGQGIQYF. CDR3 sequence (DNA): TGTGCCAGCAGCTTAGGACAGGGCATTCAGTACTTC.

V and J are TRBV7-2 and TRBJ2-1; D possibly corresponds to TRBD2 (5 bases). This CDR3 has 14 residues. The germline CDR1 and CDR2 sequences are SGHTA and FQGNSA. Trimming pared 1 base from V and 5 bases from J, leaving 9 bases between. CDR3 sequence reads: CASSLGGVNNEQFF. In DNA, the CDR3 is TGTGCCAGCAGCTTAGGGGGAGTCAACAATGAGCAGTTCTTC.

The gene calls are TRBV7-6 and TRBJ2-1, with D tentatively TRBD2 (6 bases). The V gene's germline CDR1 is SGHVS and CDR2 FNYEAQ. The V end was cut by 2 bases, the J end by 6 bases, with 14 bases between. The CDR3 loop spans 15 amino acids. CDR3 DNA sequence: TGTGCCAGCAGCTTAACCCGGGAGAAGGGCAATGAGCAGTTCTTC. Amino acid sequence: CASSLTREKGNEQFF. The variable domain in full, with the rest retrieved from reference TRBV7-6 and TRBJ2-1, is GAGVSQSPRYKVTKRGQDVALRCDPISGHVSLYWYRQALGQGPEFLTYFNYEAQQDKSGLPNDRFSAERPEGSISTLTIQRTEQRDSAMYRCASSLTREKGNEQFFGPGTRLTVL.

This sequence joins TRBV7-9 and TRBJ2-7; a weak D match, TRBD2 (5 bases). From germline, CDR1 is SEHNR and CDR2 FQNEAQ (reference sequence). CDR3 length: 14 residues. With 1 base removed from V and 0 bases from J, the gap between germline ends came to 7 bases. DNA for the CDR3: TGTGCCAGCAGCTTAGAAGGGAGCTCCTACGAGCAGTACTTC. Translation: CASSLEGSSYEQYF.

V gene TRBV5-1 combines with J gene TRBJ2-7, with D unresolved. CDR3 length equals 15 residues. Germline-derived CDR1 and CDR2 are SGHRS and YFSETQ. V was clipped by 2 bases and J by 2 bases, with 14 bases between them. The CDR3 here is CASSFVSSITYEQYF. The CDR3 coding sequence is TGCGCCAGCAGCTTCGTCAGTTCCATAACCTACGAGCAGTACTTC.

In regard to this clone: In the same sample, other DNA sequences code for this CDR3. The chain has TRBV30 and TRBJ1-1, with D perhaps TRBD1 (6 bases). From germline, CDR1 is GTSNPN and CDR2 SVGIG (reference sequence). The CDR3 is 12 amino acids. Trimming removed 0 bases from V and 10 bases from J, with 12 bases in between. The CDR3 spells CAWSVQGLGAFF. The DNA of the CDR3 is TGTGCCTGGAGTGTGCAGGGGCTGGGAGCTTTCTTT.

The V gene is TRBV13, the J gene TRBJ2-3, with TRBD2 identical over 7 bases. The junction had 7 bases not matched to a gene; V was cut back by 4 bases and J by 3 bases. The CDR3 consists of 15 residues. Germline lookup yields CDR1 PRHDT and CDR2 FYEKMQ (reference sequence). The CDR3 loop is CASSSPSGGTDTQYF. As DNA, the CDR3 is TGTGCCAGCAGCTCCCCTAGCGGAGGGACAGATACGCAGTATTTT.

V gene TRBV15 combines with J gene TRBJ2-5; 7 bases line up with TRBD1. Trimming cost V 3 bases and J 2 bases; bases outside gene matches: 9. The CDR3 is 16 residues long. Per the germline V gene, CDR1 is LNHNV and CDR2 is YYDKDF (reference sequence). CDR3 nucleotides: TGTGCCACCAGCAGCCACTTTCCGGGACAGCAAGAGACCCAGTACTTC. This translates into CATSSHFPGQQETQYF.

The V gene is TRBV5-1, the J gene TRBJ2-1; TRBD1 aligns across 11 bases. Per the germline V gene, CDR1 is SGHRS and CDR2 is YFSETQ. The CDR3 has 17 residues. The ends lost 3 bases at V and 0 bases at J; junction bases unmatched: 5. CDR3 DNA: TGCGCCAGCAGCTACTCCGGGACAGGGGGCTCCTACAATGAGCAGTTCTTC. Translating gives CASSYSGTGGSYNEQFF.

The chain joins TRBV7-9 to TRBJ1-5; D possibly corresponds to TRBD1 (5 bases). CDR1 and CDR2 from the germline V gene are SEHNR and FQNEAQ (reference sequence). The CDR3 spans 15 residues. V lost 1 base and J 0 bases, leaving 7 bases between the germline ends. In DNA form, the CDR3 reads TGTGCCAGCAGCTTAGGGGGCTTTAGCAATCAGCCCCAGCATTTT. Amino acids: CASSLGGFSNQPQHF.

V is TRBV30 and J is TRBJ2-1; 12 nucleotides line up with TRBD2. CDR3 size: 14 residues. Unmatched junction bases numbered 5, after V lost 5 bases and J lost 6 bases. Germline CDR1 reads GTSNPN; CDR2 reads SVGIG (reference sequence). The CDR3 loop reads CAWASGGALNEQFF. The CDR3, as DNA: TGTGCCTGGGCTAGCGGGGGGGCCCTCAATGAGCAGTTCTTC. Together with reference TRBV30 and TRBJ2-1, the CDR3 gives the full variable domain: SQTIHQWPATLVQPVGSPLSLECTVEGTSNPNLYWYRQAAGRGLQLLFYSVGIGQISSEVPQNLSASRPQDRQFILSSKKLLLSDSGFYLCAWASGGALNEQFFGPGTRLTVL.

This rearrangement joins TRBV7-6 to TRBJ1-1, with D possibly being TRBD1 (5 bases). V was trimmed by 5 bases and J by 10 bases, leaving 17 bases between them. Germline values: CDR1 SGHVS, CDR2 FNYEAQ. CDR3 size: 13 residues. In DNA form, the CDR3 reads TGTGCCAGCAGCCCGGGGGAGGGAGGTCGAGCTTTCTTT. Its translation: CASSPGEGGRAFF. The complete variable domain, with remaining parts taken from reference TRBV7-6 and TRBJ1-1, reads GAGVSQSPRYKVTKRGQDVALRCDPISGHVSLYWYRQALGQGPEFLTYFNYEAQQDKSGLPNDRFSAERPEGSISTLTIQRTEQRDSAMYRCASSPGEGGRAFFGQGTRLTVV.

The table lists this clone with a count of one. The chain is built from TRBV7-9 and TRBJ2-5, with 8 bases aligning to TRBD1. Germline trimming cut 5 bases from V and 4 bases from J; bases unmatched to any gene: 12. Germline V lookup: CDR1 SEHNR, CDR2 FQNEAQ (reference sequence). The CDR3 runs 16 residues. CDR3 coding DNA: TGTGCCAGCAGCCTGCTGGACAGGGTTGCGAGAGAGACCCAGTACTTC. Amino acid sequence: CASSLLDRVARETQYF. Full variable domain (remainder filled in from reference TRBV7-9 and TRBJ2-5): DTGVSQNPRHKITKRGQNVTFRCDPISEHNRLYWYRQTLGQGPEFLTYFQNEAQLEKSRLLSDRFSAERPKGSFSTLEIQRTEQGDSAMYLCASSLLDRVARETQYFGPGTRLLVL.

The chain couples TRBV28 to TRBJ2-1; 7 positions match TRBD2. With V trimmed by 6 bases and J by 10 bases, 12 bases remained unmatched. The CDR3 is 14 amino acids. The germline gives CDR1 MDHEN, CDR2 SYDVKM. As DNA, the CDR3 is TGTGCCAGCAGCCCTTACGGGGAGGGGTACGAGCAGTTCTTC. It specifies CASSPYGEGYEQFF.

The chain links TRBV5-1 to TRBJ2-7; 7 bases line up with TRBD1. The CDR3 is 15 amino acids. The germline V gene encodes CDR1 SGHRS and CDR2 YFSETQ. Losses at the gene ends were 5 bases for V and 0 bases for J; bases not matched to a gene: 8. CDR3 amino acids: CASSSDRWSSYEQYF. CDR3 bases: TGCGCCAGCAGTTCGGACAGGTGGAGCTCCTACGAGCAGTACTTC. The whole variable domain, remainder taken from reference TRBV5-1 and TRBJ2-7, is KAGVTQTPRYLIKTRGQQVTLSCSPISGHRSVSWYQQTPGQGLQFLFEYFSETQRNKGNFPGRFSGRQFSNSRSEMNVSTLELGDSALYLCASSSDRWSSYEQYFGPGTRLTVT.

This chain joins TRBV14 and TRBJ1-1; D gene ambiguous. V lost 7 bases, J lost 4 bases, and 10 bases lay in between. CDR3 length: 12 residues. CDR1 and CDR2 from the germline V gene are SGHDN and FVKESK. CDR3 amino acids: CASNFYGTEAFF. Written as DNA, the CDR3 is TGTGCCAGCAACTTTTACGGCACTGAAGCTTTCTTT.

The chain carries TRBV7-9 and TRBJ2-7; a weak D match, TRBD2 (6 bases). Trimming removed 3 bases from V and 2 bases from J, with 11 bases in between. The CDR3 sequence is 14 residues long. Germline CDR1 SEHNR, CDR2 FQNEAQ (reference sequence). The CDR3 spells CASSFGGTTYEQYF. For the CDR3, the DNA is TGTGCCAGCAGCTTTGGGGGGACCACCTACGAGCAGTACTTC.

This chain uses TRBV11-3 with TRBJ1-5, with a possible D match to TRBD1 (5 bases). The CDR3 has 18 residues. The V end lost 9 bases, the J end lost 3 bases, and 27 bases lay between the germline ends. Germline CDR1 SGHNT, CDR2 YENEEA. CDR3 residues: CARGQPGARETSNQPQHF. CDR3 DNA sequence: TGTGCCAGGGGCCAACCTGGGGCTAGAGAAACTTCCAATCAGCCCCAGCATTTT.

This sequence joins TRBV7-2 and TRBJ2-7; 9 bases agree with TRBD2. This CDR3 has 15 amino acids. Per germline, CDR1 SGHTA and CDR2 FQGNSA. Unmatched junction bases numbered 5, after V lost 0 bases and J lost 5 bases. CDR3: CASSLAGTSLNEQYF. In nucleotides, the CDR3 is TGTGCCAGCAGCTTAGCCGGGACTAGCTTGAACGAGCAGTACTTC.